This TCR beta chain stems from a study of human T cells and chemical hapten exposure. General study findings and limits: Significantly greater numbers of large CDR3 similarity clusters came from expanded TCRs than from controls. A positive correlation with patch test score was shown by PT1 expanded TCR counts.

What the library attached to individual cDNA molecules were unique molecular identifiers. TCRdb used MiXCR to reprocess the RACE reads, holding one entry per CDR3 protein. Among more than 300,000 distinct CDR3 sequences listed, roughly 5% were seen once. Time point: pre-sensitization, week 0. Treatment noted: therapeutic diphenylcyclopropenone sensitization with weekly scalp DPC. V was trimmed by 5 bases and J by 6 bases, leaving 17 bases between them. CDR3 length: 15 residues. CDR1 and CDR2 (germline): SGHTA, FQGTGA. Ten or more counts support this clonotype. Its antigen is still unknown. The gene calls are TRBV7-3 and TRBJ2-4, with D perhaps assigned TRBD1 or TRBD2 (6 bases each). Specimen: whole blood, collected in connection with sensitization to the hapten diphenylcyclopropenone (DPC). This TCR was recovered from a woman in her forties or fifties with alopecia areata. Some clones in this sample may be carry-over from other donors' samples. The CDR3 nucleotides are TGTGCCAGCAGCCCTGAGTCGGGGGCACTAAACATTCAGTACTTC. Residues: CASSPESGALNIQYF.